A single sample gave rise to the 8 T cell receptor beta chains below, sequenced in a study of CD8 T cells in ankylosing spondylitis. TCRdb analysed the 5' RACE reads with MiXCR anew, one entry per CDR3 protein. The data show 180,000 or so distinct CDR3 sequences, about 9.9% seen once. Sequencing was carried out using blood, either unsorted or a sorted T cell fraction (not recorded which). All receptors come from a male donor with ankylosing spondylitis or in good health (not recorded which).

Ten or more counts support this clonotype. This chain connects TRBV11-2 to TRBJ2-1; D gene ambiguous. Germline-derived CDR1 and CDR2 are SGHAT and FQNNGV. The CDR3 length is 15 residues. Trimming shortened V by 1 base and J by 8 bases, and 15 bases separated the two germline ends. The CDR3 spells CASSLAPSPEYEQFF. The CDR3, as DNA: TGTGCCAGCAGCTTAGCCCCATCTCCGGAGTATGAGCAGTTCTTC. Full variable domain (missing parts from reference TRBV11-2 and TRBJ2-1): EAGVAQSPRYKIIEKRQSVAFWCNPISGHATLYWYQQILGQGPKLLIQFQNNGVVDDSQLPKDRFSAERLKGVDSTLKIQPAKLEDSAVYLCASSLAPSPEYEQFFGPGTRLTVL.

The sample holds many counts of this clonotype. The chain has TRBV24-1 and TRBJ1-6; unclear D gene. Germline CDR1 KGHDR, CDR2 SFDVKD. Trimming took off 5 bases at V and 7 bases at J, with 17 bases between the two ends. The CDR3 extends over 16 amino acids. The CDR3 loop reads CATSGHPGSRNSPLHF. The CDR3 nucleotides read TGTGCCACCAGTGGCCACCCAGGAAGTCGAAATTCACCCCTCCACTTT.

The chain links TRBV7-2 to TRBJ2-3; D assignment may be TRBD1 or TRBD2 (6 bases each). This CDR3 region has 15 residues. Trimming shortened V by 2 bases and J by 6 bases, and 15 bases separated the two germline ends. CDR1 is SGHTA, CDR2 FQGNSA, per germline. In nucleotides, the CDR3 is TGTGCCAGCAGCTTACAAGGGGGGCTAAGTGATACGCAGTATTTT. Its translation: CASSLQGGLSDTQYF.

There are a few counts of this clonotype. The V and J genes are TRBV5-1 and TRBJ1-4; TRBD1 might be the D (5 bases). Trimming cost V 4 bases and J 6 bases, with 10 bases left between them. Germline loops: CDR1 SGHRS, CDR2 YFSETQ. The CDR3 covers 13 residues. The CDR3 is CASSPLQDEKLFF. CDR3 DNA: TGCGCCAGCAGCCCCCTACAGGATGAAAAACTGTTTTTT. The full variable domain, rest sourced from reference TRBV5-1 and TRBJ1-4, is KAGVTQTPRYLIKTRGQQVTLSCSPISGHRSVSWYQQTPGQGLQFLFEYFSETQRNKGNFPGRFSGRQFSNSRSEMNVSTLELGDSALYLCASSPLQDEKLFFGSGTQLSVL.

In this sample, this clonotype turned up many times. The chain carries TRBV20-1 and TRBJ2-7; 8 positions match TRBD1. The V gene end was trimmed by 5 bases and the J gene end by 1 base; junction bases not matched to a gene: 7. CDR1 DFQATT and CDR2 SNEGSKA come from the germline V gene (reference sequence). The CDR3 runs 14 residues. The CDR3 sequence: CSAPPRQGSYEQYF. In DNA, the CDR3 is TGCAGTGCTCCCCCGAGACAGGGGTCCTACGAGCAGTACTTC.

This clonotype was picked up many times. CDR3 nucleotides: TGCAGCGTTCGGCTAAACCAAGAGACCCAGTACTTC. Amino acid sequence: CSVRLNQETQYF. The rearrangement joins TRBV29-1 to TRBJ2-5; D uncertain. Germline CDR1 and CDR2: SQVTM and ANQGSEA. This CDR3 comprises 12 residues. Trimming took off 5 bases at V and 0 bases at J, with 7 bases between the two ends.

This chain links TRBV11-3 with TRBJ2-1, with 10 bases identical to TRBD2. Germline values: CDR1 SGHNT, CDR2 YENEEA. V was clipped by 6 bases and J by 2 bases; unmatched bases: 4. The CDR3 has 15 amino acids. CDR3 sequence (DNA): TGTGCCAGCAGTTCCCTAGCGGGGGCCTACAATGAGCAGTTCTTC. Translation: CASSSLAGAYNEQFF.

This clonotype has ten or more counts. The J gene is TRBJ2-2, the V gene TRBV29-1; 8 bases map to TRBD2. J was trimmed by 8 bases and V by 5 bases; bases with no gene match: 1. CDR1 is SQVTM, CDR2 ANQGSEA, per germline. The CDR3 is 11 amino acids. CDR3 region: CSVREGGELFF. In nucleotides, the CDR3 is TGCAGCGTTCGGGAGGGTGGGGAGCTGTTTTTT.